The 17 T cell receptor beta chains below all came from one sample that was sequenced in a study of cytomegalovirus exposure and HLA in healthy donors. Clones were read by immunoSEQ multiplex PCR, and TCRdb kept only the in-frame ones, dropping some. The sample has 150,000 to 200,000 clones, less than 90% seen once. Sequenced input: PBMCs. Receptors originate from a young man in good health and CMV-seropositive.

This chain uses TRBV18 with TRBJ1-1; 7 bases are a match to TRBD1. The V gene end was trimmed by 6 bases and the J gene end by 7 bases; junction bases not matched to a gene: 5. The CDR3 loop spans 12 amino acids. Per germline, CDR1 KGHSH and CDR2 LQKENI. The DNA of the CDR3 is TGTGCCAGCTCGCCCCGACAGGGTGAAGCTTTCTTT. Translated: CASSPRQGEAFF.

The V call is TRBV18, the J call TRBJ2-3; D is uncertain. With 1 base removed from V and 5 bases from J, the gap between germline ends came to 10 bases. Germline V lookup: CDR1 KGHSH, CDR2 LQKENI. CDR3 length equals 14 residues. The CDR3 DNA reads TGTGCCAGCTCACCACGGGCTTCTGAAGATACGCAGTATTTT. Translation gives CASSPRASEDTQYF.

The V call is TRBV9, the J call TRBJ2-2, with TRBD2 matching 10 bases. This CDR3 contains 17 residues. J lost 8 bases, V lost 0 bases, and 10 bases had no gene match. CDR1 and CDR2 (germline): SGDLS, YYNGEE. The CDR3 here is CASSVDPAGGPNGELFF. The CDR3 coding sequence is TGTGCCAGCAGCGTAGATCCAGCGGGAGGGCCGAATGGGGAGCTGTTTTTT.

This clone was found many times. This chain connects TRBV27 to TRBJ2-1; tentatively, D is TRBD1 (6 bases). Germline V gene data show CDR1 as MNHEY and CDR2 as SMNVEV (reference sequence). This CDR3 has 14 residues. V lost 2 bases and J lost 8, with 13 bases in between. CDR3 nucleotide sequence: TGTGCCAGCAGTTTACAGTCAGGGGTGGATGAGCAGTTCTTC. Its protein is CASSLQSGVDEQFF.

The chain joins TRBV7-7 to TRBJ2-1, with D tentatively TRBD2 (6 bases). CDR1 and CDR2 from the germline V gene are SSHAT and FNYEAQ (reference sequence). V was cut by 5 bases and J by 5 bases, with 10 bases left in between. The CDR3 extends over 13 amino acids. For the CDR3, the DNA is TGTGCCAGCAGCCCCGGGGGTCACAATGAGCAGTTCTTC. Encoded protein: CASSPGGHNEQFF.

The chain links TRBV6-1 to TRBJ2-7, with 9 bases lining up with TRBD1. J was trimmed by 4 bases and V by 4 bases; bases with no gene match: 2. The CDR3 consists of 13 residues. Germline-derived CDR1 and CDR2 are MNHNS and SASEGT. The CDR3 sequence: CASSGTGVYEQYF. For the CDR3, the DNA is TGTGCCAGCAGTGGGACAGGGGTGTACGAGCAGTACTTC.

This clone was observed once. The chain joins TRBV9 to TRBJ2-3, with TRBD1 matching over 11 bases. Trimming at V came to 2 bases and at J to 6 bases, leaving 2 bases not matched to a gene. The CDR3 consists of 14 residues. Germline V gene sequence: CDR1 SGDLS, CDR2 YYNGEE. The CDR3 DNA is TGTGCCAGCAGCGTGGACAGGGGGCAGGATACGCAGTATTTT. It translates to CASSVDRGQDTQYF.

The chain uses TRBV7-6 and TRBJ1-3, with a tentative D call TRBD1 (5 bases). Germline CDR1 reads SGHVS; CDR2 reads FNYEAQ. The CDR3 runs to 16 residues. Trimming removed 1 base at V and 2 bases at J, with 12 bases between. CDR3 sequence (DNA): TGTGCCAGCAGCTTAGGGTCCCGGGGGACTGGAAACACCATATATTTT. Translation: CASSLGSRGTGNTIYF.

V and J are TRBV7-3 and TRBJ2-1; 12 nucleotides line up with TRBD2. V lost 6 bases and J lost 5; bases outside the gene matches: 8. The germline V gene encodes CDR1 SGHTA and CDR2 FQGTGA. CDR3 size: 16 residues. The CDR3 sequence: CASRPAASGRDNEQFF. CDR3 nucleotide sequence: TGTGCCAGCAGACCGGCTGCTAGCGGGAGGGACAATGAGCAGTTCTTC.

The rearrangement uses TRBV14 and TRBJ1-1; 10 bases line up with TRBD1. The germline gives CDR1 SGHDN, CDR2 FVKESK. The V segment lost 3 bases and the J segment 6 bases; nucleotides outside the gene matches: 4. The CDR3 totals 14 residues. The CDR3 sequence is CASSQDRGWAEAFF. CDR3 nucleotides: TGTGCCAGCAGCCAGGACAGGGGGTGGGCTGAAGCTTTCTTT.

The rearrangement links TRBV29-1 to TRBJ2-5; 12 bases line up with TRBD2. The CDR3 totals 17 residues. Germline V lookup: CDR1 SQVTM, CDR2 ANQGSEA. V was pared by 7 bases and J by 4 bases, with 16 bases of the junction left unmatched. CDR3 amino acids: CSARTSGKSAGGETQYF. The CDR3 nucleotides read TGCAGCGCAAGGACTAGCGGGAAGTCCGCCGGGGGAGAGACCCAGTACTTC.

This chain connects TRBV9 to TRBJ1-2; TRBD1 is a possible D gene (6 bases). The CDR3 has 15 amino acids. Trimming left V 4 bases short and J 4 bases short, with 17 bases between. Germline CDR1 reads SGDLS; CDR2 reads YYNGEE. DNA for the CDR3: TGTGCCAGCAGCCCGAGGCAGGGGCCGTCCTATGGCTACACCTTC. It specifies CASSPRQGPSYGYTF. Together with reference TRBV9 and TRBJ1-2, the CDR3 gives the full variable domain: DSGVTQTPKHLITATGQRVTLRCSPRSGDLSVYWYQQSLDQGLQFLIQYYNGEERAKGNILERFSAQQFPDLHSELNLSSLELGDSALYFCASSPRQGPSYGYTFGSGTRLTVV.

The chain links TRBV27 to TRBJ1-6; a weak D match, TRBD1 (6 bases). Trimming removed 1 base at V and 0 bases at J, with 10 bases between. The CDR3 length is 17 residues. Germline V gene data show CDR1 as MNHEY and CDR2 as SMNVEV (reference sequence). This chain's CDR3 is CASSLWGQSSYNSPLHF. CDR3 nucleotides: TGTGCCAGCAGTTTATGGGGGCAGAGCTCCTATAATTCACCCCTCCACTTT.

This clone was seen more than once but under ten times. This chain connects TRBV19 to TRBJ1-5; D gene ambiguous. This CDR3 spans 13 amino acids. Germline-derived CDR1 and CDR2 are LNHDA and SQIVND (reference sequence). V was pared by 0 bases and J by 4 bases, with 4 bases between. CDR3 DNA: TGTGCCAGTAGTATAGACTTAAATCAGCCCCAGCATTTT. Protein: CASSIDLNQPQHF.

The CDR3 here is CASSLRKATNEKLFF. CDR3 in DNA: TGTGCCAGCAGTTTGAGGAAAGCAACTAATGAAAAACTGTTTTTT. The chain uses TRBV27 and TRBJ1-4; D is uncertain. The CDR3 spans 15 residues. The germline V gene has CDR1 MNHEY and CDR2 SMNVEV (reference sequence). V gave up 3 bases and J gave up 0 bases, with 8 bases separating them.

The genes are TRBV11-1 and TRBJ2-2; 8 bases line up with TRBD1. Germline assignment: CDR1 SGHAT and CDR2 FQDESV (reference sequence). The CDR3 totals 18 residues. J gave up 0 bases and V 4 bases, and 10 bases lay outside the gene matches. CDR3 loop: CASSSTGATFANTGELFF. The CDR3 DNA sequence: TGTGCCAGCAGCTCGACAGGGGCCACGTTCGCGAACACCGGGGAGCTGTTTTTT. Full variable domain (remainder filled in from reference TRBV11-1 and TRBJ2-2): EAEVAQSPRYKITEKSQAVAFWCDPISGHATLYWYRQILGQGPELLVQFQDESVVDDSQLPKDRFSAERLKGVDSTLKIQPAELGDSAMYLCASSSTGATFANTGELFFGEGSRLTVL.

The chain recombines TRBV27 with TRBJ1-4; the match to TRBD1 covers 10 bases. V lost 5 bases and J lost 6; bases outside the gene matches: 9. Germline values: CDR1 MNHEY, CDR2 SMNVEV (reference sequence). CDR3 length equals 16 residues. The CDR3 here is CASSLPGQGWDEKLFF. The DNA of the CDR3 is TGTGCCAGCAGTCTCCCGGGACAGGGGTGGGATGAAAAACTGTTTTTT. Variable domain in full (rest from reference TRBV27 and TRBJ1-4): EAQVTQNPRYLITVTGKKLTVTCSQNMNHEYMSWYRQDPGLGLRQIYYSMNVEVTDKGDVPEGYKVSRKEKRNFPLILESPSPNQTSLYFCASSLPGQGWDEKLFFGSGTQLSVL.